The source of this T cell receptor (beta chain) is a study of T-cell memory formation after mild COVID-19. Overall study context: TCR clustering was largely donor specific. Study results and limitations: Cross-reactive memory apparently joined, as some responding clones appeared in pre-infection memory.

5'RACE with constant-segment primers built TCRalpha and TCRbeta cDNA libraries with UMIs. TCRdb passed the 5' RACE reads through MiXCR, listing each CDR3 protein once. The repertoire includes approximately 490,000 distinct CDR3 sequences, around 21% of them detected once, and around 12% sits in the top ten. As concerns this clonotype: Its antigen remains unknown.

Between the trimmed V and J ends, which lost 4 bases and 3 bases, there was a span of 7 bases. CDR1 MDHEN and CDR2 SYDVKM come from the germline V gene. The CDR3 consists of 12 residues. This sequence was found in an adult woman who had mild COVID-19 (a few samples of this study predate the infection). Cell type and time point are not known. Sequencing was performed on PBMCs or a T cell subset sorted from them (not recorded which). The chain employs TRBV28 and TRBJ2-7; a possible D gene is TRBD1 (5 bases). The CDR3 is CASSSDSYEQYV. CDR3 bases: TGTGCCAGCAGTTCAGACAGCTACGAGCAGTACGTC.